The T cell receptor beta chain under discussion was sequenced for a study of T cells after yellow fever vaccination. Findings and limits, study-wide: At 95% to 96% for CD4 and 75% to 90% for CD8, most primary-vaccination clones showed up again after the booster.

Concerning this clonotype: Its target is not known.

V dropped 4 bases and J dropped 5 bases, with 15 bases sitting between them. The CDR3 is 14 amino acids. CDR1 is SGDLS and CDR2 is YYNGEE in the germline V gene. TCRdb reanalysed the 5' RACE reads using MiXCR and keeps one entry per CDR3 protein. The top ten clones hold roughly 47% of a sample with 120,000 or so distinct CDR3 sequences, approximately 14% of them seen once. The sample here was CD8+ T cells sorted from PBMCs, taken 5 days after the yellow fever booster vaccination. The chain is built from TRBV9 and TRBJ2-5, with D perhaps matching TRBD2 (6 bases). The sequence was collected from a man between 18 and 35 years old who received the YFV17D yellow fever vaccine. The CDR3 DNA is TGTGCCAGCAGCTCCTCGGGGAGGTGGGAGACCCAGTACTTC. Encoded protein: CASSSSGRWETQYF.